Detailed here is one TCR beta chain. As yet, its antigen is unknown. The sample belongs to a study of vaccination and CD4 T cells after COVID-19. In the study overall: Convalescent cases comprised fewer than ten mild and one severe, all SARS-CoV-2 positive by nasal swab PCR. The convalescent population consisted of six males and four females, two of whom were of Hispanic ethnicity.

With the Oncomine TCR Beta short-read assay, DNA from cultured CD4+ T cells was sequenced. Researchers extracted genomic DNA from CD4+ T cells that had been cultured. One entry per CDR3 protein results from TCRdb running MiXCR on the PCR reads. The data show 14,000 or so distinct CDR3 sequences, 25% to 30% seen once. Treatment defined: roughly ten-day PBMC culture with coronavirus spike peptide pools or control peptides (ViraFEST assay). Cells received half-medium changes with fresh IL-2 medium on days 3 and 7. The CDR3 sequence is 17 residues long. CDR1 and CDR2 (germline): DFQATT, SNEGSKA (reference sequence). The ends lost 6 bases at V and 5 bases at J; junction bases unmatched: 18.

The TCR was taken from a human donor with COVID-19. This sequence joins TRBV20-1 and TRBJ2-5, with 10 bases identical to TRBD2. Sequencing used cultured CD4+ T cells from blood. For the CDR3, the DNA is TGCAGTGCCATTCCCGCTAGCGGGGGACGAGGTTTGGAGACCCAGTACTTC. This gives the protein CSAIPASGGRGLETQYF.